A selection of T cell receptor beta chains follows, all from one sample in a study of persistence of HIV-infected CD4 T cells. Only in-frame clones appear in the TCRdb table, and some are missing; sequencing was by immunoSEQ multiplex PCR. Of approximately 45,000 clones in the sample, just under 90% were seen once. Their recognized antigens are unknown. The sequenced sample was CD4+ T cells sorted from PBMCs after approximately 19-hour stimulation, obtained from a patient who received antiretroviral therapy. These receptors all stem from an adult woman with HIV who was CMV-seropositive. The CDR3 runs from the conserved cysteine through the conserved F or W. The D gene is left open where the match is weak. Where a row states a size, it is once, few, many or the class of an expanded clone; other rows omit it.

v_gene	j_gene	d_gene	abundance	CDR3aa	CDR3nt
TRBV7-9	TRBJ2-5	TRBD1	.	CASRPGQTNFPQETQYF	TGTGCCAGCAGACCGGGACAGACTAACTTCCCCCAAGAGACCCAGTACTTC
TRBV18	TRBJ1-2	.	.	CASSPPRTGWADYGYTF	TGTGCCAGCTCACCACCGCGAACAGGGTGGGCCGACTATGGCTACACCTTC
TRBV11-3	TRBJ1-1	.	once	CASSSWDGPNTEAFF	TGTGCCAGCAGCTCCTGGGACGGCCCGAACACTGAAGCTTTCTTT
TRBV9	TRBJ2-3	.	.	CASSVSLPDTQYF	TGTGCCAGCAGCGTATCCCTCCCGGATACGCAGTATTTT
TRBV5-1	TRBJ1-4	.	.	CASTGSNEKLFF	TGCGCCAGCACGGGGAGTAATGAAAAACTGTTTTTT
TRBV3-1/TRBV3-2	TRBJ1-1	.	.	CASSHAGGWTEAFF	TGTGCCAGCAGCCACGCCGGGGGGTGGACTGAAGCTTTCTTT
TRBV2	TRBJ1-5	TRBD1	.	CASSGTGRSNQPQHF	TGTGCCAGCAGCGGGACAGGGCGAAGCAATCAGCCCCAGCATTTT
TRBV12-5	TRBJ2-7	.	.	CASGLDPGHNSYEQYF	TGTGCTAGTGGTTTGGATCCGGGACATAACTCCTACGAGCAGTACTTC
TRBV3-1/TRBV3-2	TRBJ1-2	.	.	CASSQGASNGYTF	TGTGCCAGCAGCCAAGGGGCGAGTAATGGCTACACCTTC
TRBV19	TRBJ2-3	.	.	CASSIPGVLGGTQYF	TGTGCCAGTAGTATCCCAGGGGTCCTTGGGGGTACGCAGTATTTT
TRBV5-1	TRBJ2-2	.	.	CASSLVLRNTGELFF	TGCGCCAGCAGCTTGGTTCTACGGAACACCGGGGAGCTGTTTTTT
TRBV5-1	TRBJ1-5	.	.	CASSSDGFDQPQHF	TGCGCCAGCAGCTCGGATGGGTTCGATCAGCCCCAGCATTTT
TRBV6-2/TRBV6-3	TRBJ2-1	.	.	CASSRQRNEQFF	TGTGCCAGCAGCCGACAGCGGAATGAGCAGTTCTTC
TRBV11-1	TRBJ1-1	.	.	CASSLGEGTEAFF	TGTGCCAGCAGCTTAGGGGAGGGCACTGAAGCTTTCTTT
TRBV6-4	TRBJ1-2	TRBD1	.	CASSRDREAGGYTF	TGTGCCAGCAGCCGGGACAGGGAAGCGGGAGGCTACACCTTC
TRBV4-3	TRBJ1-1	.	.	CASSQDSVGQRNTEAFF	TGCGCCAGCAGCCAAGATAGTGTAGGACAGCGGAACACTGAAGCTTTCTTT
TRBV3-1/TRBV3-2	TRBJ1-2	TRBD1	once	CASSQRTGMGGYTF	TGTGCCAGCAGCCAACGGACAGGGATGGGTGGCTACACCTTC
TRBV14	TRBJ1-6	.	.	CASSQDLRPLHF	TGTGCCAGCAGCCAAGACTTAAGACCCCTCCACTTT
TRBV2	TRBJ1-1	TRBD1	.	CASSRGMNTEAFF	TGTGCCAGCAGCAGGGGGATGAACACTGAAGCTTTCTTT
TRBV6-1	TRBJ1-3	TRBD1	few	CASSERWRQGVTIYF	TGTGCCAGCAGTGAACGGTGGAGACAGGGGGTAACCATATATTTT
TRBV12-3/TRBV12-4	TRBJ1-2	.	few	CASSLREVYGYTF	TGTGCCAGCAGCCTCAGGGAGGTCTATGGCTACACCTTC
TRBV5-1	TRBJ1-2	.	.	CASSFRTGADEDYGYTF	TGCGCCAGCAGCTTCCGGACGGGGGCGGATGAGGACTATGGCTACACCTTC
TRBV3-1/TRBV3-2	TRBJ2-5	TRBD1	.	CASILGQGAQETQYF	TGTGCCAGCATACTGGGACAGGGGGCCCAAGAGACCCAGTACTTC
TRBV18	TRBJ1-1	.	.	CASSSVEAFF	TGTGCCAGCTCGTCTGTCGAAGCTTTCTTT
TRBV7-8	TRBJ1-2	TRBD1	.	CASSLRTGRGGYTF	TGTGCCAGCAGCCTACGGACAGGGAGGGGTGGCTACACCTTC